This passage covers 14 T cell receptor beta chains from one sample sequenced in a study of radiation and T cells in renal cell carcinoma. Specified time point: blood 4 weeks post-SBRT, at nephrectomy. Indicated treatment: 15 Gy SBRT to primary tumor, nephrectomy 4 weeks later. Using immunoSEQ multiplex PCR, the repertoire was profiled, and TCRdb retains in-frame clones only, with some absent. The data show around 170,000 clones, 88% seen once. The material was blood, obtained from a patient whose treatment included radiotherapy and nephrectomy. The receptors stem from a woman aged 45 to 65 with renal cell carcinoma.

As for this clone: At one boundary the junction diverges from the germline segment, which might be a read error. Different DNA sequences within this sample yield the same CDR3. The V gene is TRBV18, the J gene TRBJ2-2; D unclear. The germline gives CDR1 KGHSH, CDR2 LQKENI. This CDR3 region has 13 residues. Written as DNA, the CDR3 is TGTGCCAGCTCCCCACCGAACACCGGGGAGCTGTTTTTT. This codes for CASSPPNTGELFF.

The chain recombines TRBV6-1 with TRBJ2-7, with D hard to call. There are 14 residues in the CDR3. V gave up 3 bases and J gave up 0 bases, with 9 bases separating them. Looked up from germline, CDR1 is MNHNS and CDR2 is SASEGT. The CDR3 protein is CASSDTRSSYEQYF. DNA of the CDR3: TGTGCCAGCAGTGATACAAGGAGCTCCTACGAGCAGTACTTC.

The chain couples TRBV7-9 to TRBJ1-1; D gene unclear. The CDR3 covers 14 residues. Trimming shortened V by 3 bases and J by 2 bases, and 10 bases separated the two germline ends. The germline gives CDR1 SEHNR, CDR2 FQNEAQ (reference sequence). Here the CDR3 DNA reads TGTGCCAGCAGCTTCCCAACAGAAAACACTGAAGCTTTCTTT. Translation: CASSFPTENTEAFF.

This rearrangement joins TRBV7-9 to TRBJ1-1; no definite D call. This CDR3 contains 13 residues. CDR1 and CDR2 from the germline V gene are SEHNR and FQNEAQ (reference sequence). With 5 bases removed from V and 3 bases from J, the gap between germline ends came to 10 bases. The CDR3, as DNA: TGTGCCAGCAGCCTACCAGTACACACTGAAGCTTTCTTT. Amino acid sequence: CASSLPVHTEAFF. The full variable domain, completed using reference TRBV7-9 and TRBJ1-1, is DTGVSQNPRHKITKRGQNVTFRCDPISEHNRLYWYRQTLGQGPEFLTYFQNEAQLEKSRLLSDRFSAERPKGSFSTLEIQRTEQGDSAMYLCASSLPVHTEAFFGQGTRLTVV.

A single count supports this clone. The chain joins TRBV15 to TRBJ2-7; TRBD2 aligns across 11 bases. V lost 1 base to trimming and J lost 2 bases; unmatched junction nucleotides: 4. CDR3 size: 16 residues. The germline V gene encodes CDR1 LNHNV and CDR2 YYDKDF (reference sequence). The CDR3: CATSRGLAGGPYEQYF. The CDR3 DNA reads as TGTGCCACCAGCAGAGGATTAGCGGGGGGGCCCTACGAGCAGTACTTC. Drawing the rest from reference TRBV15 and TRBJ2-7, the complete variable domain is DAMVIQNPRYQVTQFGKPVTLSCSQTLNHNVMYWYQQKSSQAPKLLFHYYDKDFNNEADTPDNFQSRRPNTSFCFLDIRSPGLGDTAMYLCATSRGLAGGPYEQYFGPGTRLTVT.

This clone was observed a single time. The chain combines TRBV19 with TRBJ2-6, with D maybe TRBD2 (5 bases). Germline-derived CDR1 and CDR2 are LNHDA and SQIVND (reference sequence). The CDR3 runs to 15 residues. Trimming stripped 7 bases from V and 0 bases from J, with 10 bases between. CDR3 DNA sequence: TGTGCCAGTATCGAAGGGAGCTCTGGGGCCAACGTCCTGACTTTC. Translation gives CASIEGSSGANVLTF.

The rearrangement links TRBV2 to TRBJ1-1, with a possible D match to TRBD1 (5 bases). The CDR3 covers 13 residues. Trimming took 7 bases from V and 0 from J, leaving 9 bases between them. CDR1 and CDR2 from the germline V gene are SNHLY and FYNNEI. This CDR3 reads CASNDRLNTEAFF. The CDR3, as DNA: TGTGCCAGCAACGACAGATTGAACACTGAAGCTTTCTTT.

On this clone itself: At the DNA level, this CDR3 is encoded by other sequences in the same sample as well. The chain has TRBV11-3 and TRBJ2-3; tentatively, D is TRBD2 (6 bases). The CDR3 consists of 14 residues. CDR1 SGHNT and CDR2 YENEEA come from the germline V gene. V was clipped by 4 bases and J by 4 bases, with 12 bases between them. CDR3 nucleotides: TGTGCCAGCAGCTCGCGGACGGGAGCAGATACGCAGTATTTT. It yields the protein CASSSRTGADTQYF.

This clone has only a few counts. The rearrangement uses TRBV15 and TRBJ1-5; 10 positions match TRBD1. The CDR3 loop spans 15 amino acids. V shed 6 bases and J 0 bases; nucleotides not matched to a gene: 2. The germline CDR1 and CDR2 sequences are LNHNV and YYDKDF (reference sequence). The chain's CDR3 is CATRDRGVSNQPQHF. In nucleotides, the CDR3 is TGTGCCACCAGGGACAGGGGGGTTAGCAATCAGCCCCAGCATTTT.

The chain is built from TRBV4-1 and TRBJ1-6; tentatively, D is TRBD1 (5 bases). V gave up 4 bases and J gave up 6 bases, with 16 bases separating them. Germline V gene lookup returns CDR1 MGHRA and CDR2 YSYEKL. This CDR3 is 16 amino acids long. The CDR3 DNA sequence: TGCGCCAGCAGCCGATCGGTGACAGAAGCTAATTCACCCCTCCACTTT. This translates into CASSRSVTEANSPLHF.

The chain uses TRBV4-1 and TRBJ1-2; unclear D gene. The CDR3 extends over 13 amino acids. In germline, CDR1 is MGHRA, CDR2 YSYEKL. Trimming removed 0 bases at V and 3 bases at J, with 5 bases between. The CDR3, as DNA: TGCGCCAGCAGCCAAGATCTATACTATGGCTACACCTTC. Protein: CASSQDLYYGYTF.

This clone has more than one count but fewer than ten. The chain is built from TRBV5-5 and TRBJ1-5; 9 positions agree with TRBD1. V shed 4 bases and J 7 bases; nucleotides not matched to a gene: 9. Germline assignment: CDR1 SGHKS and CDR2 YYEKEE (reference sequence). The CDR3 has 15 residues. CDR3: CASSRGQGQGQPQHF. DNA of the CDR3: TGTGCCAGCAGCCGGGGACAGGGCCAGGGCCAGCCCCAGCATTTT. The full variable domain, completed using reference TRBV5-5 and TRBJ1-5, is DAGVTQSPTHLIKTRGQQVTLRCSPISGHKSVSWYQQVLGQGPQFIFQYYEKEERGRGNFPDRFSARQFPNYSSELNVNALLLGDSALYLCASSRGQGQGQPQHFGDGTRLSIL.

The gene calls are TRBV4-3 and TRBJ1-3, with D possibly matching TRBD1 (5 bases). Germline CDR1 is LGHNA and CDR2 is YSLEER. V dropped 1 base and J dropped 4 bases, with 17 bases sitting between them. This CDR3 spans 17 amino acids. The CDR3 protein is CASSQVAGGNVGNTIYF. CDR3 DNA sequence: TGCGCCAGCAGCCAAGTGGCCGGGGGAAACGTCGGAAACACCATATATTTT.

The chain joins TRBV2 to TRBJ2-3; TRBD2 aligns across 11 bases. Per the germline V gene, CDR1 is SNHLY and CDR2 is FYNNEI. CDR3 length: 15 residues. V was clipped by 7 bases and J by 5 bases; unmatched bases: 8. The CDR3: CASKPGLADLDTQYF. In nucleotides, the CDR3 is TGTGCCAGCAAACCGGGACTAGCGGATCTAGATACGCAGTATTTT. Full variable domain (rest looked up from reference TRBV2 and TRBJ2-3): EPEVTQTPSHQVTQMGQEVILRCVPISNHLYFYWYRQILGQKVEFLVSFYNNEISEKSEIFDDQFSVERPDGSNFTLKIRSTKLEDSAMYFCASKPGLADLDTQYFGPGTRLTVL.